Following are 24 T cell receptor beta chains from one sample sequenced in a study of T cells in Graves' hyperthyroidism and ophthalmopathy. The investigators amplified TCR beta CDR3 regions from RNA transcripts. Using the HTBI primer set, a first-round RT-PCR was run on the TCR CDR3. TCRdb re-called the multiplex PCR reads through MiXCR, storing one row per CDR3 protein. This table has around 600,000 distinct CDR3 sequences, around a sixth appearing once. Material for sequencing was blood. These receptors all stem from a woman in her twenties or thirties with Graves' hyperthyroidism.

This clonotype was recorded at least ten times. The V call is TRBV28, the J call TRBJ2-7, with 14 bases matching TRBD2. The CDR3 consists of 18 residues. The trim removed 6 bases at V and 0 bases at J, leaving 10 bases unmatched. The germline gives CDR1 MDHEN, CDR2 SYDVKM. CDR3: CASSPRLAGGPRSYEQYF. In DNA, the CDR3 is TGTGCCAGCAGCCCAAGACTAGCGGGAGGGCCCCGCTCCTACGAGCAGTACTTC.

This clonotype has just a few counts. The V gene is TRBV7-9, the J gene TRBJ1-3; a weak D match, TRBD1 (5 bases). Trimming took off 4 bases at V and 1 base at J, with 11 bases between the two ends. The CDR3 is 15 residues long. CDR1 and CDR2 (germline): SEHNR, FQNEAQ (reference sequence). The CDR3 bases are TGTGCCAGCAGCTCCGGGACTATATCTGGAAACACCATATATTTT. Translating gives CASSSGTISGNTIYF.

The V gene is TRBV5-5, the J gene TRBJ2-2, with 7 bases matching TRBD2. Germline loops: CDR1 SGHKS, CDR2 YYEKEE (reference sequence). The CDR3 length is 16 residues. Unmatched junction bases numbered 11, after V lost 2 bases and J lost 7 bases. CDR3 protein: CASSFSAGTIGGELFF. CDR3 DNA: TGTGCCAGCAGCTTTTCAGCGGGAACTATAGGCGGGGAGCTGTTTTTT.

The rearrangement joins TRBV2 to TRBJ1-3; 9 bases agree with TRBD1. Germline V gene lookup returns CDR1 SNHLY and CDR2 FYNNEI. Losses at the gene ends were 5 bases for V and 3 bases for J; bases not matched to a gene: 8. The CDR3 has 16 residues. For the CDR3, the DNA is TGTGCCAGCAGTACAGGGGGCCCCAGGGATGGAAACACCATATATTTT. It codes for CASSTGGPRDGNTIYF.

This clonotype was recorded at least ten times. V is TRBV7-6 and J is TRBJ2-3; 12 bases agree with TRBD2. The germline gives CDR1 SGHVS, CDR2 FNYEAQ. This CDR3 has 16 amino acids. Trimming removed 4 bases from V and 3 bases from J; junction bases left unmatched: 5. The CDR3 loop is CASSWLAGGPTDTQYF. CDR3 in DNA: TGTGCCAGCAGCTGGCTAGCGGGAGGGCCGACAGATACGCAGTATTTT.

This chain links TRBV19 with TRBJ2-2, with D perhaps matching TRBD2 (5 bases). V dropped 3 bases and J dropped 5 bases, with 10 bases sitting between them. Germline CDR1 LNHDA, CDR2 SQIVND (reference sequence). The CDR3 extends over 14 amino acids. The DNA for the CDR3 is TGTGCCAGTAGTATTTCTGGGAGAACCGGGGAGCTGTTTTTT. It codes for CASSISGRTGELFF.

A remark on this clonotype: Mismatch with germline at one junction end may stem from a read error. The chain links TRBV7-6 to TRBJ2-2; 7 bases agree with TRBD2. Germline V gene lookup returns CDR1 SGHVS and CDR2 FNYEAQ. The CDR3 sequence is 17 residues long. The CDR3 sequence: CTSSLSSAGPNTGELFF. CDR3 DNA: TGTACCAGCAGCTTATCTTCAGCGGGACCGAACACCGGGGAGCTGTTTTTT.

The table lists this clonotype with a few counts. At one of its ends the junction is not consistent with the germline gene, which may arise from a read error. The chain couples TRBV27 to TRBJ2-7; a possible D gene is TRBD1 (5 bases). Germline values: CDR1 MNHEY, CDR2 SMNVEV (reference sequence). The CDR3 covers 15 residues. The CDR3 region is CASSFSGAPSYEQCF. The CDR3, as DNA: TGTGCCAGCAGTTTTAGTGGGGCCCCCAGCTACGAGCAGTGCTTC.

The V gene is TRBV7-9, the J gene TRBJ2-1, with 8 bases that match TRBD1. V lost 2 bases to trimming and J lost 4 bases; unmatched junction nucleotides: 7. The CDR3 has 16 residues. Germline-derived CDR1 and CDR2 are SEHNR and FQNEAQ (reference sequence). The CDR3 protein is CASSLPGGPKYNEQFF. CDR3 bases: TGTGCCAGCAGCTTACCAGGGGGCCCCAAGTACAATGAGCAGTTCTTC.

This clonotype occurred many times. The chain combines TRBV7-8 with TRBJ2-7; 8 bases map to TRBD2. This CDR3 has 17 amino acids. In germline, CDR1 is SGHVS, CDR2 FQNEAQ. After removal of 0 bases from V and 2 bases from J, the junction contained 9 bases not matched to a gene. CDR3 protein: CASSLAGLAGGPYEQYF. The CDR3 nucleotides are TGTGCCAGCAGCTTAGCGGGGCTGGCGGGAGGACCCTACGAGCAGTACTTC. The full variable domain, completed using reference TRBV7-8 and TRBJ2-7, is GAGVSQSPRYKVAKRGQDVALRCDPISGHVSLFWYQQALGQGPEFLTYFQNEAQLDKSGLPSDRFFAERPEGSVSTLKIQRTQQEDSAVYLCASSLAGLAGGPYEQYFGPGTRLTVT.

In this sample, this clonotype turned up many times. This rearrangement joins TRBV11-2 to TRBJ2-1; D may be TRBD2 (6 bases). Germline loops: CDR1 SGHAT, CDR2 FQNNGV. The CDR3 has 14 amino acids. V dropped 2 bases and J dropped 5 bases, with 10 bases sitting between them. The chain's CDR3 is CASSLRLDHNEQFF. The CDR3 nucleotides read TGTGCCAGCAGCTTAAGACTAGACCACAATGAGCAGTTCTTC.

The chain uses TRBV10-3 and TRBJ2-5, with a tentative D call TRBD2 (6 bases). Germline loops: CDR1 ENHRY, CDR2 SYGVKD. V shed 5 bases and J shed 5 bases, with 12 bases lying between them. This CDR3 comprises 13 residues. The CDR3 here is CAISTGVSETQYF. The CDR3 DNA sequence: TGTGCCATCAGTACGGGAGTTTCGGAGACCCAGTACTTC.

Ten or more counts support this clonotype. The gene calls are TRBV6-2 or TRBV6-3 and TRBJ2-1; TRBD2 agrees at 10 bases. Germline assignment: CDR1 MNHEY and CDR2 SVGEGT. CDR3 length: 16 residues. V shed 2 bases, J shed 7 bases, and the junction held 8 bases outside the gene matches. The DNA of the CDR3 is TGTGCCAGCAGTTACGAGATAGCGGGAGGTAGAAATGAGCAGTTCTTC. Translation gives CASSYEIAGGRNEQFF.

This clonotype was picked up many times. V gene TRBV7-6 combines with J gene TRBJ2-7, with a tentative D call TRBD1 (6 bases). Trimming shortened V by 5 bases and J by 2 bases, and 13 bases separated the two germline ends. Germline loops: CDR1 SGHVS, CDR2 FNYEAQ. This CDR3 region has 14 residues. The CDR3, as DNA: TGTGCCAGCAGCCCACCGGGACAAACCTACGAGCAGTACTTC. The encoded protein is CASSPPGQTYEQYF.

The chain uses TRBV14 and TRBJ1-4; TRBD1 might be the D (6 bases). The V gene's germline CDR1 is SGHDN and CDR2 FVKESK. V was trimmed by 5 bases and J by 7 bases, leaving 20 bases between them. This CDR3 spans 16 amino acids. The chain's CDR3 is CASSESGGGAAEKLFF. The DNA of the CDR3 is TGTGCCAGCAGCGAATCAGGTGGGGGCGCGGCTGAAAAACTGTTTTTT. Using reference TRBV14 and TRBJ1-4 for the parts outside the CDR3, the full variable domain is EAGVTQFPSHSVIEKGQTVTLRCDPISGHDNLYWYRRVMGKEIKFLLHFVKESKQDESGMPNNRFLAERTGGTYSTLKVQPAELEDSGVYFCASSESGGGAAEKLFFGSGTQLSVL.

The chain has TRBV20-1 and TRBJ2-1, with a possible D match to TRBD1 (5 bases). Germline lookup yields CDR1 DFQATT and CDR2 SNEGSKA (reference sequence). Trimming removed 2 bases from V and 0 bases from J, with 11 bases in between. The CDR3 covers 15 residues. The CDR3: CSARYRTSSYNEQFF. CDR3 in DNA: TGCAGTGCTAGATACAGGACGAGCTCCTACAATGAGCAGTTCTTC.

Many counts were recorded for this clonotype. The chain has TRBV7-9 and TRBJ2-3; 8 bases are shared with TRBD1. V was pared by 5 bases and J by 6 bases, with 13 bases of the junction left unmatched. The CDR3 covers 16 residues. Germline-derived CDR1 and CDR2 are SEHNR and FQNEAQ (reference sequence). CDR3 in amino acids: CASSGKMDRVFDTQYF. CDR3 DNA sequence: TGTGCCAGCAGCGGCAAGATGGACAGGGTATTTGATACGCAGTATTTT.

V usage is TRBV6-1 and J usage is TRBJ2-5; tentatively, D is TRBD1 (6 bases). The germline gives CDR1 MNHNS, CDR2 SASEGT. There are 16 residues in the CDR3. The germline V and J ends were trimmed by 8 bases and 5 bases, with 24 bases remaining between them. CDR3 in DNA: TGTGCCAGCTTAGAGGGGGTGGTAGGGGCCGGCGAGACCCAGTACTTC. Translation: CASLEGVVGAGETQYF.

At least ten counts were recorded for this clonotype. V usage is TRBV20-1 and J usage is TRBJ2-7; D unresolved. The V and J ends lost 6 bases and 1 base respectively, with 13 bases between them. The germline V gene has CDR1 DFQATT and CDR2 SNEGSKA (reference sequence). This CDR3 contains 13 residues. The CDR3 spells CSAARYLSYEQYF. DNA of the CDR3: TGCAGTGCGGCGAGGTATCTGTCCTACGAGCAGTACTTC.

This clonotype was counted at least ten times. This chain connects TRBV3-1 to TRBJ2-2, with 8 bases fitting TRBD2. CDR3 length: 14 residues. Unmatched junction bases numbered 2, after V lost 4 bases and J lost 4 bases. Germline values: CDR1 LGHDT, CDR2 YNNKEL (reference sequence). The CDR3 reads CASSLAGTTGELFF. As DNA, the CDR3 is TGTGCCAGCAGCCTAGCGGGAACCACCGGGGAGCTGTTTTTT.

The genes are TRBV27 and TRBJ1-4; D perhaps matches TRBD1 (5 bases). The CDR3 has 14 amino acids. Trimming left V 2 bases short and J 5 bases short, with 9 bases between. CDR1 is MNHEY, CDR2 SMNVEV, per germline (reference sequence). Written as DNA, the CDR3 is TGTGCCAGCAGTTTAGGGACCGGGAATGAAAAACTGTTTTTT. Its protein product is CASSLGTGNEKLFF.

This clonotype was counted between two and nine times. This chain connects TRBV6-2 or TRBV6-3 to TRBJ2-7; D is unclear. The length of the CDR3 is 13 residues. Trimming removed 7 bases at V and 1 base at J, with 11 bases between. Germline V gives CDR1 MNHEY, CDR2 SVGEGT. CDR3 nucleotides: TGTGCCAGCAACCGACGGGCTTCCTACGAGCAGTACTTC. As protein: CASNRRASYEQYF.

This chain joins TRBV3-1 and TRBJ2-6, with D possibly TRBD2 on 5 matching bases. Germline CDR1 is LGHDT and CDR2 is YNNKEL (reference sequence). There are 17 residues in the CDR3. Trimming left V 1 base short and J 2 bases short, with 12 bases between. Here the CDR3 reads CASSQGHRLTGANVLTF. As DNA, the CDR3 is TGTGCCAGCAGCCAAGGCCACAGACTAACTGGGGCCAACGTCCTGACTTTC.

This clonotype was counted many times. The chain recombines TRBV7-3 with TRBJ2-2, with TRBD1 identical over 7 bases. Per germline, CDR1 SGHTA and CDR2 FQGTGA. Losses at the gene ends were 2 bases for V and 2 bases for J; bases not matched to a gene: 8. The CDR3 runs 17 residues. The CDR3 nucleotides read TGTGCCAGCAGCTTATCCCGGGACAGCCTAAACACCGGGGAGCTGTTTTTT. This translates into CASSLSRDSLNTGELFF.